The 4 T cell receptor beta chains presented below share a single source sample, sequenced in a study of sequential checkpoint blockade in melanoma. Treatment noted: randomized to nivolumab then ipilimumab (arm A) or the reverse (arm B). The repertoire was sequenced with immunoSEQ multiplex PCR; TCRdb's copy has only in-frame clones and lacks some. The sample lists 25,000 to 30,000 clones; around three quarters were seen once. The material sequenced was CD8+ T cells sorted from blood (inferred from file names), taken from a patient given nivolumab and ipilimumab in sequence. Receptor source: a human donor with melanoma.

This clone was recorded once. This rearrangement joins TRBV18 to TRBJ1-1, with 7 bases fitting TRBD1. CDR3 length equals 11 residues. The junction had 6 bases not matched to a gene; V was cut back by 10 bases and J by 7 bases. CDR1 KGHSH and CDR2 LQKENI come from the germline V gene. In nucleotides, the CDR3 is TGTGCCACCGAGGGGGCGGGTGAAGCTTTCTTT. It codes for CATEGAGEAFF.

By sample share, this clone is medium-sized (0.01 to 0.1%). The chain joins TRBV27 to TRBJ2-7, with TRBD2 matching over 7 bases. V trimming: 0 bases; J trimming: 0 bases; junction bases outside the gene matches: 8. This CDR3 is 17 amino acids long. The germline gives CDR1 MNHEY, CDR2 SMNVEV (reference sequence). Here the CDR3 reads CASSLSSPTGGSYEQYF. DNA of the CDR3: TGTGCCAGCAGTTTATCGAGTCCGACGGGGGGCTCCTACGAGCAGTACTTC.

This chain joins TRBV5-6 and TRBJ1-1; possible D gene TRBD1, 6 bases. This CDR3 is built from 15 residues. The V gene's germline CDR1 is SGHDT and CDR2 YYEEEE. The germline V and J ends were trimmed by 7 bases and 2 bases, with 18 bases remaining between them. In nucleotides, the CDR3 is TGTGCCAGCTCCATTCTGGGGGCATTTAACACTGAAGCTTTCTTT. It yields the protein CASSILGAFNTEAFF. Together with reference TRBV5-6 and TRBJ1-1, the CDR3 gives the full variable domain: DAGVTQSPTHLIKTRGQQVTLRCSPKSGHDTVSWYQQALGQGPQFIFQYYEEEERQRGNFPDRFSGHQFPNYSSELNVNALLLGDSALYLCASSILGAFNTEAFFGQGTRLTVV.

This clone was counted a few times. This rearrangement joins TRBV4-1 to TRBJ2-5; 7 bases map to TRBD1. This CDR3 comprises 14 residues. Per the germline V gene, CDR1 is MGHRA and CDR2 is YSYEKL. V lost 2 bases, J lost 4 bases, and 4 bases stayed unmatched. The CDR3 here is CASSQHRGGETQYF. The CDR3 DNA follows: TGCGCCAGCAGCCAACACAGGGGTGGAGAGACCCAGTACTTC.